Below are 23 T cell receptor beta chains sequenced from a single sample in a study of blood T cell repertoires in COVID-19. Sequencing was performed with immunoSEQ multiplex PCR; in TCRdb, only in-frame clones are kept and a portion is missing. The table includes 250,000 to 300,000 clones, 70% to 90% detected once. The sample consisted of peripheral blood. All receptors come from a woman in her seventies with COVID-19, enrolled during active disease.

V usage is TRBV5-1 and J usage is TRBJ1-2; no clear D. This CDR3 has 14 amino acids. V shed 0 bases and J shed 5 bases, with 11 bases lying between them. Germline loops: CDR1 SGHRS, CDR2 YFSETQ. The DNA for the CDR3 is TGCGCCAGCAGCTTGGAAAGAGGATCGTATGGCTACACCTTC. Translating gives CASSLERGSYGYTF.

The rearrangement links TRBV28 to TRBJ2-7; 12 nucleotides line up with TRBD2. CDR1 is MDHEN, CDR2 SYDVKM, per germline. This CDR3 region has 14 residues. V dropped 6 bases and J dropped 2; count of bases not matched to a gene: 2. This chain's CDR3 is CASRRLAGAYEQYF. CDR3 nucleotides: TGTGCCAGCAGACGACTAGCGGGGGCCTACGAGCAGTACTTC.

The chain carries TRBV29-1 and TRBJ1-2; D perhaps matches TRBD1 (6 bases). This CDR3 comprises 13 residues. Germline-derived CDR1 and CDR2 are SQVTM and ANQGSEA. Trimming stripped 0 bases from V and 8 bases from J, with 13 bases between. CDR3 DNA: TGCAGCGTTGAAGAAACGGCAGGGGTGGGCTACACCTTC. It codes for CSVEETAGVGYTF.

The chain is built from TRBV4-1 and TRBJ2-7, with a possible D match to TRBD2 (7 bases). V gave up 1 base and J gave up 7 bases, with 17 bases separating them. Germline values: CDR1 MGHRA, CDR2 YSYEKL. There are 15 residues in the CDR3. CDR3 nucleotide sequence: TGCGCCAGCAGCCAAGCCGCGGGGGTACAGGGTGAGCAGTACTTC. Translation: CASSQAAGVQGEQYF.

This clone was found a few times. The chain uses TRBV11-2 and TRBJ2-3; D remains ambiguous. Germline CDR1 SGHAT, CDR2 FQNNGV. The germline V and J ends were trimmed by 1 base and 5 bases, with 13 bases remaining between them. CDR3 length equals 15 residues. CDR3 nucleotides: TGTGCCAGCAGCTTAGGCCTCCTTTCAGGAGATACGCAGTATTTT. Translating it yields CASSLGLLSGDTQYF.

This clone was counted between two and nine times. This chain connects TRBV6-6 to TRBJ2-7; the match to TRBD1 covers 7 bases. V shed 5 bases and J 5 bases; nucleotides not matched to a gene: 6. CDR1 and CDR2 from the germline V gene are MNHNY and SVGAGI (reference sequence). CDR3 length: 13 residues. The CDR3, as DNA: TGTGCCAGCAGTGTAAGGGACAGCAACGAGCAGTACTTC. Its protein product is CASSVRDSNEQYF.

Of note for this clone: Other DNA sequences within the sample encode an identical CDR3. The gene calls are TRBV18 and TRBJ1-1, with 9 positions matching TRBD1. The CDR3 consists of 14 residues. Germline V gene sequence: CDR1 KGHSH, CDR2 LQKENI. Unmatched junction bases numbered 0, after V lost 1 base and J lost 3 bases. The CDR3 DNA reads TGTGCCAGCTCACCACGGACAGGGGACACTGAAGCTTTCTTT. Translated: CASSPRTGDTEAFF.

V is TRBV18 and J is TRBJ2-7; 7 nucleotides line up with TRBD1. V gave up 6 bases and J gave up 7 bases; unmatched junction bases: 15. This CDR3 spans 15 amino acids. CDR1 is KGHSH, CDR2 LQKENI, per germline. DNA for the CDR3: TGTGCCAGCTCCTCGTATGGACAGGACCCTGGGGAGCAGTACTTC. Protein: CASSSYGQDPGEQYF.

The sample holds one count of this clone. The genes are TRBV29-1 and TRBJ1-1; D possibly corresponds to TRBD1 (5 bases). Germline V CDR1 and CDR2: SQVTM, ANQGSEA. This CDR3 has 12 amino acids. V was pared by 4 bases and J by 6 bases, with 12 bases between. CDR3 in amino acids: CSVADRQPEAFF. In DNA form, the CDR3 reads TGCAGCGTTGCAGACAGACAGCCTGAAGCTTTCTTT.

The rearrangement joins TRBV5-1 to TRBJ1-1; 7 bases fit TRBD1. The J segment lost 1 base and the V segment lost 3 bases, leaving 9 bases of the junction unmatched. There are 16 residues in the CDR3. The V gene's germline CDR1 is SGHRS and CDR2 YFSETQ. For the CDR3, the DNA is TGCGCCAGCAGCTCCGGACAGGAGCTAGGGAACACTGAAGCTTTCTTT. This sequence encodes CASSSGQELGNTEAFF.

The chain recombines TRBV11-2 with TRBJ1-2; 7 positions match TRBD1. V lost 3 bases, J lost 2 bases, and 9 bases stayed unmatched. The germline V gene has CDR1 SGHAT and CDR2 FQNNGV. The CDR3 spans 16 residues. The CDR3 loop is CASSLANDRANYGYTF. DNA for the CDR3: TGTGCCAGCAGCTTGGCCAATGACAGGGCGAACTATGGCTACACCTTC.

The genes are TRBV18 and TRBJ1-6; no firm D call. V lost 2 bases and J lost 10, with 21 bases in between. CDR1 is KGHSH, CDR2 LQKENI, per germline. The CDR3 consists of 17 residues. The CDR3 DNA is TGTGCCAGCTCACCAAGTAGCACGGCAGCATCTGGGTCACCCCTCCACTTT. This encodes CASSPSSTAASGSPLHF.

The chain is built from TRBV5-6 and TRBJ1-2; D is undetermined. Germline V gives CDR1 SGHDT, CDR2 YYEEEE. The CDR3 loop spans 15 amino acids. Deletions cut 0 bases from V and 4 bases from J, with 13 bases between. The CDR3 protein is CASSLGAQSAYGYTF. In DNA, the CDR3 is TGTGCCAGCAGCTTGGGGGCGCAATCGGCCTATGGCTACACCTTC.

CDR3 loop: CASSHHRGVNTEAFF. The DNA of the CDR3 is TGTGCCAGCAGCCACCACAGGGGAGTGAACACTGAAGCTTTCTTT. The V and J genes are TRBV21-1 and TRBJ1-1; the D segment call TRBD1 is taken from the table without a DNA check. TRBV21-1 is given as a pseudogene. The length of the CDR3 is 15 residues.

CDR3 sequence reads: CASSSGTGGLYTEAFF. Here the CDR3 DNA reads TGCGCCAGCAGCTCCGGGACAGGGGGCTTATACACTGAAGCTTTCTTT. The gene calls are TRBV5-1 and TRBJ1-1, with TRBD1 matching over 12 bases. The CDR3 consists of 16 residues. J lost 3 bases, V lost 3 bases, and 6 bases had no gene match. Germline CDR1 SGHRS, CDR2 YFSETQ.

This chain uses TRBV2 with TRBJ2-7, with D perhaps matching TRBD1 (7 bases). The CDR3 length is 16 residues. V dropped 5 bases and J dropped 0 bases, with 17 bases sitting between them. Germline V gene data show CDR1 as SNHLY and CDR2 as FYNNEI. The DNA for the CDR3 is TGTGCCAGCAGTCTACGCTGGGGGGACAGCTCCTACGAGCAGTACTTC. Amino acids: CASSLRWGDSSYEQYF.

J is TRBJ1-3 and V is TRBV18; D is unclear. Between the trimmed V and J ends, which lost 3 bases and 0 bases, there was a span of 12 bases. The germline gives CDR1 KGHSH, CDR2 LQKENI. CDR3 length: 16 residues. The CDR3 sequence is CASSPQNWPSGNTIYF. CDR3 in DNA: TGTGCCAGCTCACCGCAGAATTGGCCCTCTGGAAACACCATATATTTT.

The V and J genes are TRBV11-2 and TRBJ2-3; 12 bases align to TRBD2. Germline V lookup: CDR1 SGHAT, CDR2 FQNNGV. The J segment lost 1 base and the V segment lost 1 base, leaving 0 bases of the junction unmatched. This CDR3 comprises 16 residues. The DNA for the CDR3 is TGTGCCAGCAGCTTAGGACTAGCGGGGGGCACAGATACGCAGTATTTT. It codes for CASSLGLAGGTDTQYF.

This clone has only one observation. V and J are TRBV7-2 and TRBJ1-5, with 7 nucleotides matching TRBD1. The CDR3 sequence is 14 residues long. Germline V gives CDR1 SGHTA, CDR2 FQGNSA. V shed 2 bases and J 3 bases; nucleotides not matched to a gene: 1. The CDR3 is CASSLRGPNQPQHF. Written as DNA, the CDR3 is TGTGCCAGCAGCTTAAGGGGGCCCAATCAGCCCCAGCATTTT. The full variable domain, with the rest looked up from reference TRBV7-2 and TRBJ1-5, is GAGVSQSPSNKVTEKGKDVELRCDPISGHTALYWYRQSLGQGLEFLIYFQGNSAPDKSGLPSDRFSAERTGGSVSTLTIQRTQQEDSAVYLCASSLRGPNQPQHFGDGTRLSIL.

The chain combines TRBV3-1 (or the pseudogene TRBV3-2) with TRBJ1-5; D unresolved. The CDR3 length is 15 residues. The germline V and J ends were trimmed by 0 bases and 2 bases, with 8 bases remaining between them. The germline gives CDR1 LGHDT, CDR2 YNNKEL (reference sequence). The CDR3 DNA reads TGTGCCAGCAGCCAAGAATGGCAGGGCAATCAGCCCCAGCATTTT. This translates into CASSQEWQGNQPQHF.

V and J are TRBV6-1 and TRBJ1-5, with 8 bases identical to TRBD1. The V and J ends lost 3 bases and 5 bases, in that order; junction bases with no gene match: 9. The CDR3 contains 16 residues. Looked up from germline, CDR1 is MNHNS and CDR2 is SASEGT. CDR3 protein: CASSDRGRGRHQPQHF. CDR3 sequence (DNA): TGTGCCAGCAGTGACCGGGGCAGGGGGCGTCATCAGCCCCAGCATTTT.

The rearrangement joins TRBV7-9 to TRBJ1-2; 10 bases fit TRBD1. This CDR3 comprises 17 residues. Looked up from germline, CDR1 is SEHNR and CDR2 is FQNEAQ (reference sequence). The V and J ends lost 5 bases and 3 bases, in that order; junction bases with no gene match: 12. In nucleotides, the CDR3 is TGTGCCAGCAGCAAAAGGGGTGGGACAGGGGCTGACTATGGCTACACCTTC. Protein: CASSKRGGTGADYGYTF.

This clone is a singleton in its sample. CDR3 bases: TGTGCCACCAGTGATTCAACCTCAGGGGACTATGGCTACACCTTC. This sequence encodes CATSDSTSGDYGYTF. The V and J genes are TRBV24-1 and TRBJ1-2; D may be TRBD1 (6 bases). The CDR3 is 15 residues long. The V end was cut by 2 bases, the J end by 3 bases, with 12 bases between. Germline V gene lookup returns CDR1 KGHDR and CDR2 SFDVKD.